This TCR beta chain originates from a study of T cells after yellow fever vaccination. Production of TCR cDNA was by 5'RACE template switching, which also added a universal primer site and UMIs. Each CDR3 protein is one row after TCRdb ran MiXCR on the 5' RACE reads. The table records about 330,000 distinct CDR3 sequences, about 4% of them present only once. J lost 0 bases, V lost 0 bases, and 2 bases had no gene match. Germline V CDR1 and CDR2: SGHNT, YYREEE (reference sequence). This CDR3 has 16 residues. This receptor was taken from a man in his late teens or twenties who received the YFV17D yellow fever vaccine. The specimen comprised PBMCs, sampled 5 days after the yellow fever booster vaccination. V gene TRBV5-4 combines with J gene TRBJ2-1; 8 positions match TRBD2. The CDR3 spells CASSLAGGVSYNEQFF. The DNA of the CDR3 is TGTGCCAGCAGCTTGGCCGGGGGGGTCTCCTACAATGAGCAGTTCTTC.